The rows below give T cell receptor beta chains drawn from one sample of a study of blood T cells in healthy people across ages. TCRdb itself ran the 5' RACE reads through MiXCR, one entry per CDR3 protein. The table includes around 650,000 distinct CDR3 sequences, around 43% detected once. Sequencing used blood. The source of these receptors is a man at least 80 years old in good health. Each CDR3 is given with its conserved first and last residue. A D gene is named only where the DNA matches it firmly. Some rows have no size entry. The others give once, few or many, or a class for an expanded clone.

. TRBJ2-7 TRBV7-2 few TGTGCCAGCAGCTTCCGGCGGATGACCTACGAGCAGTACTTC CASSFRRMTYEQYF
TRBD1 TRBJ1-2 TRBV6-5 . TGTGCCAGCGGACCGGCAGGGGGGAAGTATGGCTACACCTTC CASGPAGGKYGYTF
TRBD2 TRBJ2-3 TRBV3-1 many TGTGCCAGCAGCCGCCCGACTAGCGGGGTTACAGATACGCAGTATTTT CASSRPTSGVTDTQYF
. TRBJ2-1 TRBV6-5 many TGTGCCAGCACGAGGGGAGGCTCCTACAATGAGCAGTTCTTC CASTRGGSYNEQFF
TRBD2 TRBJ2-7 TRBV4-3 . TGCGCCAGCAGCCCAGTGGCTAGCGGGAGTTCCTACGAGCAGTACTTC CASSPVASGSSYEQYF
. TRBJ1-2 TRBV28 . TGTGCCAGCAGTTTGGCCACGACTAACTATGGCTACACCTTC CASSLATTNYGYTF
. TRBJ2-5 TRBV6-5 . TGTGCCAGCAGTTTCCCTTTAGGGGCCGGGGGCCGACAAGAGACCCAGTACTTC CASSFPLGAGGRQETQYF
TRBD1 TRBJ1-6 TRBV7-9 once TGTGCCAGCAGCTTAGGGACAGGGATGGATTCACCCCTCCACTTT CASSLGTGMDSPLHF
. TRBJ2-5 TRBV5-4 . TGTGCCAGCAGCTTAAACCTCGGGGAGACAAAGTACTTC CASSLNLGETKYF
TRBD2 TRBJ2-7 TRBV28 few TGTGCCAGCAGTTTGGGGGGAGGGCCTAAGGAGCAGTACTTC CASSLGGGPKEQYF
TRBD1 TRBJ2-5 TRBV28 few TGTGCCAGCAGTTCATCGACAGGGATTCAAGAGACCCAGTACTTC CASSSSTGIQETQYF
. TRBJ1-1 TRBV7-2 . TGTGCCAGCAGGCCAAGAGGTAGTTTGGAAGCTTTCTTT CASRPRGSLEAFF
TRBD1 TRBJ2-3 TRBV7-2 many TGTGCCAGCAGCTCAGGGGGCGCGGCAGATACGCAGTATTTT CASSSGGAADTQYF
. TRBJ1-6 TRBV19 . TGTGCCACCACCCTAGGGCCCTTCGCCGGAGGAATTAATTCACCCCTCCACTTT CATTLGPFAGGINSPLHF
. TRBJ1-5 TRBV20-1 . TGCAGTGCTAGAGATCACGGTCAACGCAATCAGCCCCAGCATTTT CSARDHGQRNQPQHF
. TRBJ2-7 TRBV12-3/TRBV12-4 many TGTGCCAGCACAAGTGGGCAGTACGAGCAGTACTTC CASTSGQYEQYF
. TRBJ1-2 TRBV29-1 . TGCTGCGTTGAAATGACAAAGGGGACCTCCCACGCTAACTATGGCTACACCTTC CCVEMTKGTSHANYGYTF
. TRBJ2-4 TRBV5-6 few TGTGCCAGCAGCTTTACAGGACTAAAAGGGGAGCAGTACTTC CASSFTGLKGEQYF
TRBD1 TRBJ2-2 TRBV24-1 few TGTGCCACCAGTGATGATGGACAGGGAAACACCGGGGAGCTGTTTTTT CATSDDGQGNTGELFF
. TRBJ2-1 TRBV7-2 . TGTGCCAGCAGCTTAGGCAGACAGAGAAACGAGCAGTTCTTC CASSLGRQRNEQFF
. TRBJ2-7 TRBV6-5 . TGTGCCAGCAGTTACTCTAACCTTCACAATGAGCAGTACTTC CASSYSNLHNEQYF
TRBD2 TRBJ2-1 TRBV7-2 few TGTGCCAGCAGCCTGGGACTAGCGGGAGTAGCTGAGCAGTTCTTC CASSLGLAGVAEQFF
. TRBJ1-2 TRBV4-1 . TGCGCCAGCAGCCAAGATAGCCCGACCCGGAACTATGGCTACACCTTC CASSQDSPTRNYGYTF